Each of the 24 T cell receptor beta chains below was sequenced from the same sample in a study of T cell changes during pregnancy in multiple sclerosis. Using immunoSEQ multiplex PCR, the repertoire was profiled, and TCRdb retains in-frame clones only, with some absent. The table records 70,000 or so clones, about 89% of them present only once. The source was CD4+ T cells from peripheral blood mononuclear cells, collected before pregnancy. The receptors were gathered from a female donor with multiple sclerosis, enrolled in a pregnancy study.

This chain joins TRBV6-5 and TRBJ1-6; perhaps TRBD1 as D (6 bases). Trimming left V 6 bases short and J 10 bases short, with 16 bases between. The CDR3 spans 14 residues. The V gene's germline CDR1 is MNHEY and CDR2 SVGAGI. CDR3 protein: CASRIQGPLSPLHF. In DNA form, the CDR3 reads TGTGCCAGCAGGATACAGGGTCCTCTGTCACCCCTCCACTTT.

The gene calls are TRBV5-6 and TRBJ2-7, with 7 bases matching TRBD2. The germline V gene has CDR1 SGHDT and CDR2 YYEEEE. J was trimmed by 7 bases and V by 0 bases; bases with no gene match: 1. This CDR3 has 12 amino acids. CDR3 sequence (DNA): TGTGCCAGCAGCTTGGCCGGGAGGGAGCAGTACTTC. This gives the protein CASSLAGREQYF.

The rearrangement links TRBV5-1 to TRBJ2-1, with 10 bases aligning to TRBD2. The length of the CDR3 is 16 residues. V lost 0 bases to trimming and J lost 8 bases; unmatched junction nucleotides: 8. Germline CDR1 and CDR2: SGHRS and YFSETQ. Written as DNA, the CDR3 is TGCGCCAGCAGCTTGGCGGAGCGGGGGGGCCGGGATGAGCAGTTCTTC. This gives the protein CASSLAERGGRDEQFF.

This rearrangement joins TRBV29-1 to TRBJ2-5; 8 bases map to TRBD2. Germline V CDR1 and CDR2: SQVTM, ANQGSEA. This CDR3 comprises 14 residues. V was pared by 6 bases and J by 1 base, with 7 bases of the junction left unmatched. CDR3 nucleotide sequence: TGCAGCGTCTCCTTAGCGGGGCCCCAAGAGACCCAGTACTTC. Its translation is CSVSLAGPQETQYF. Filled out from reference TRBV29-1 and TRBJ2-5, the complete variable domain reads SAVISQKPSRDICQRGTSLTIQCQVDSQVTMMFWYRQQPGQSLTLIATANQGSEATYESGFVIDKFPISRPNLTFSTLTVSNMSPEDSSIYLCSVSLAGPQETQYFGPGTRLLVL.

The chain couples TRBV28 to TRBJ1-5; D is perhaps TRBD1 (5 bases). CDR3 length: 15 amino acids. Germline CDR1 is MDHEN and CDR2 is SYDVKM. The ends were cut back, 8 bases at V and 4 bases at J, with 18 bases in the middle. As DNA, the CDR3 is TGTGCCAGCCGTGGGATCGGGGGTATGAATCAGCCCCAGCATTTT. This sequence encodes CASRGIGGMNQPQHF.

The chain recombines TRBV19 with TRBJ1-5; TRBD1 is a possible D gene (5 bases). The CDR3 loop spans 17 amino acids. CDR1 and CDR2 from the germline V gene are LNHDA and SQIVND (reference sequence). Between the trimmed V and J ends, which lost 5 bases and 0 bases, there was a span of 17 bases. The CDR3 bases are TGTGCCAGTAGTCCAAACCCTCCGGGGGGTAGCAATCAGCCCCAGCATTTT. As protein: CASSPNPPGGSNQPQHF.

The gene calls are TRBV7-8 and TRBJ1-5; no reliable D call. CDR3 length equals 13 residues. The V gene lost 1 base and the J gene lost 4 bases, with 5 bases spanning the gap. The germline V gene has CDR1 SGHVS and CDR2 FQNEAQ. The CDR3 DNA follows: TGTGCCAGCAGCTTAGGCCTAAATCAGCCCCAGCATTTT. As protein: CASSLGLNQPQHF. The full variable domain, completed using reference TRBV7-8 and TRBJ1-5, is GAGVSQSPRYKVAKRGQDVALRCDPISGHVSLFWYQQALGQGPEFLTYFQNEAQLDKSGLPSDRFFAERPEGSVSTLKIQRTQQEDSAVYLCASSLGLNQPQHFGDGTRLSIL.

V and J are TRBV4-3 and TRBJ1-2, with TRBD1 identical over 7 bases. Germline CDR1 is LGHNA and CDR2 is YSLEER. With 4 bases clipped from V and 1 base from J, the junction kept 3 bases outside the gene matches. This CDR3 comprises 14 residues. CDR3 bases: TGCGCCAGCAGCCGGGACAGTGATAACTATGGCTACACCTTC. Translating gives CASSRDSDNYGYTF.

CDR3 DNA: TGCGCCAGCAGCCAAAACGCGTTTAACACTGAAGCTTTCTTT. Amino acid sequence: CASSQNAFNTEAFF. The rearrangement joins TRBV4-1 to TRBJ1-1; no clear D gene. The germline V gene has CDR1 MGHRA and CDR2 YSYEKL. V lost 2 bases and J 2 bases, leaving 9 bases between the germline ends. CDR3 length: 14 amino acids.

The J gene is TRBJ2-5, the V gene TRBV5-4; a possible D gene is TRBD1 (5 bases). The CDR3 runs to 16 residues. V was clipped by 1 base and J by 0 bases, with 13 bases between them. Germline V gene sequence: CDR1 SGHNT, CDR2 YYREEE (reference sequence). The CDR3 DNA is TGTGCCAGCAGCTTGAGGGCAGGGCTGTACCAAGAGACCCAGTACTTC. It translates to CASSLRAGLYQETQYF. Filled out from reference TRBV5-4 and TRBJ2-5, the complete variable domain reads ETGVTQSPTHLIKTRGQQVTLRCSSQSGHNTVSWYQQALGQGPQFIFQYYREEENGRGNFPPRFSGLQFPNYSSELNVNALELDDSALYLCASSLRAGLYQETQYFGPGTRLLVL.

This clone appeared a few times. The chain uses TRBV18 and TRBJ1-1; D is unresolved. V was shortened by 0 bases and J by 2 bases, with 7 bases between the two germline ends. CDR3 length equals 14 residues. Germline values: CDR1 KGHSH, CDR2 LQKENI. The CDR3 loop reads CASSPPSVNTEAFF. The CDR3 DNA reads as TGTGCCAGCTCACCACCGAGTGTAAACACTGAAGCTTTCTTT. The full variable domain, its missing parts supplied by reference TRBV18 and TRBJ1-1, is NAGVMQNPRHLVRRRGQEARLRCSPMKGHSHVYWYRQLPEEGLKFMVYLQKENIIDESGMPKERFSAEFPKEGPSILRIQQVVRGDSAAYFCASSPPSVNTEAFFGQGTRLTVV.

The gene calls are TRBV5-1 and TRBJ2-1, with TRBD1 matching 9 bases. Germline V CDR1 and CDR2: SGHRS, YFSETQ. The length of the CDR3 is 14 residues. V lost 7 bases, J lost 2 bases, and 4 bases stayed unmatched. The DNA of the CDR3 is TGCGCCAGCGGGACAGGGCCCCCCTACAATGAGCAGTTCTTC. The encoded protein is CASGTGPPYNEQFF.

This clone was recorded only once. The genes are TRBV19 and TRBJ2-1; a possible D gene is TRBD2 (6 bases). This CDR3 contains 13 residues. The germline V and J ends were trimmed by 5 bases and 8 bases, with 13 bases remaining between them. Germline-derived CDR1 and CDR2 are LNHDA and SQIVND (reference sequence). The CDR3 is CASSPRERYEQFF. CDR3 nucleotide sequence: TGTGCCAGTAGTCCCCGGGAGAGGTATGAGCAGTTCTTC.

The count of this clone is one. The gene calls are TRBV4-1 and TRBJ1-4, with D tentatively TRBD1 (5 bases). Germline-derived CDR1 and CDR2 are MGHRA and YSYEKL. The CDR3 totals 15 residues. Trimming cost V 5 bases and J 0 bases, with 10 bases left between them. CDR3 sequence reads: CASSDTRATNEKLFF. The CDR3 DNA reads as TGCGCCAGCAGCGATACCAGGGCAACTAATGAAAAACTGTTTTTT.

V usage is TRBV11-2 and J usage is TRBJ2-1, with TRBD2 matching 13 bases. The length of the CDR3 is 16 residues. J gave up 10 bases and V 4 bases, and 10 bases lay outside the gene matches. Germline values: CDR1 SGHAT, CDR2 FQNNGV. The DNA of the CDR3 is TGTGCCAGCAGCTCCTTAACTAGCGGGAGGGCCCAGGAGCAGTTCTTC. It translates to CASSSLTSGRAQEQFF.

The chain joins TRBV15 to TRBJ2-1; 7 nucleotides align to TRBD2. With 2 bases clipped from V and 0 bases from J, the junction kept 7 bases outside the gene matches. The germline V gene encodes CDR1 LNHNV and CDR2 YYDKDF (reference sequence). The CDR3 consists of 17 residues. CDR3 loop: CATSRRRESGSYNEQFF. CDR3 in DNA: TGTGCCACCAGCAGAAGGCGGGAGTCAGGCTCCTACAATGAGCAGTTCTTC.

The V and J genes are TRBV11-2 and TRBJ2-1; TRBD2 agrees at 15 bases. The V segment lost 3 bases and the J segment 9 bases; nucleotides outside the gene matches: 12. This CDR3 has 18 amino acids. The V gene's germline CDR1 is SGHAT and CDR2 FQNNGV. This CDR3 is CASSFSPGLAGGLTEQFF. CDR3 bases: TGTGCCAGCAGCTTCTCGCCGGGACTAGCGGGAGGACTCACTGAGCAGTTCTTC.

The chain recombines TRBV7-9 with TRBJ2-1, with 8 nucleotides matching TRBD1. The V gene end was trimmed by 5 bases and the J gene end by 1 base; junction bases not matched to a gene: 4. CDR3 length: 15 residues. Per germline, CDR1 SEHNR and CDR2 FQNEAQ (reference sequence). As DNA, the CDR3 is TGTGCCAGCAGCCCAGGACAGGGTTCCTACAATGAGCAGTTCTTC. Translation: CASSPGQGSYNEQFF.

J is TRBJ2-7 and V is TRBV21-1; the tabulated D call, TRBD1, remains unverified against the DNA. TRBV21-1 has pseudogene status. The CDR3 is 13 residues long. CDR3 nucleotides: TGTGCCAGCAGTGAGGACAGGGACTGCGAGCAGTACTTC. Encoded protein: CASSEDRDCEQYF.

This clone was observed a few times. The V call is TRBV12-5, the J call TRBJ1-5, with D possibly matching TRBD1 (5 bases). Trimming cost V 6 bases and J 8 bases, with 11 bases left between them. CDR1 and CDR2 from the germline V gene are LGHNT and FRNRAP. The CDR3 runs 12 residues. CDR3 nucleotide sequence: TGTGCTAGTGGCATCCCACAGGAGCCCCAGCATTTT. This codes for CASGIPQEPQHF.

J is TRBJ2-5 and V is TRBV2, with D perhaps matching TRBD2 (5 bases). CDR1 and CDR2 from the germline V gene are SNHLY and FYNNEI. Deletions cut 8 bases from V and 1 base from J, with 11 bases between. CDR3 length: 13 residues. CDR3 DNA sequence: TGTGCCAGCCGGCCTAGCATCCAAGAGACCCAGTACTTC. Amino acids: CASRPSIQETQYF.

This chain joins TRBV5-1 and TRBJ2-6, with 13 bases aligning to TRBD2. The CDR3 runs 18 residues. Trimming took 0 bases from V and 3 from J; bases not matched to a gene: 3. Germline loops: CDR1 SGHRS, CDR2 YFSETQ. The CDR3 bases are TGCGCCAGCAGCTTGGCACTAGCGGGAGGGATTGGGGCCAACGTCCTGACTTTC. This sequence encodes CASSLALAGGIGANVLTF.

J is TRBJ2-2 and V is TRBV5-6, with TRBD2 identical over 11 bases. Germline loops: CDR1 SGHDT, CDR2 YYEEEE. J was trimmed by 2 bases and V by 2 bases; bases with no gene match: 8. The CDR3 totals 18 residues. This CDR3 reads CASSLPGLAALNTGELFF. The CDR3 DNA sequence: TGTGCCAGCAGCTTACCGGGACTAGCGGCCCTAAACACCGGGGAGCTGTTTTTT.

This clone has only one observation. The chain uses TRBV5-8 and TRBJ1-2; D gene unclear. Trimming pared 1 base from V and 6 bases from J, leaving 10 bases between. Germline CDR1 SGHTS, CDR2 YDEGEE. This CDR3 has 13 residues. The CDR3: CASSLSRSDGYTF. In nucleotides, the CDR3 is TGTGCCAGCAGCTTGTCGAGGTCTGATGGCTACACCTTC. The variable domain in full, completed from reference TRBV5-8 and TRBJ1-2, reads EAGVTQSPTHLIKTRGQQATLRCSPISGHTSVYWYQQALGLGLQFLLWYDEGEERNRGNFPPRFSGRQFPNYSSELNVNALELEDSALYLCASSLSRSDGYTFGSGTRLTVV.